The 24 T cell receptor beta chains below come from one sample, sequenced in a study of T cell responses to AZD1222 COVID-19 vaccine. Sequencing used immunoSEQ multiplex PCR; TCRdb keeps in-frame clones, though not all of them. Of some 62,000 clones in the sample, about 74% were seen once. The source material was peripheral blood, sampled on day 0 of AZD1222 vaccination. Receptors originate from an adult in good health.

This clone has just a few counts. This sample includes further DNA sequences coding for the same CDR3. The rearrangement uses TRBV15 and TRBJ1-4; the D gene is possibly TRBD1 (5 bases). Deletions cut 6 bases from V and 8 bases from J, with 13 bases between. The CDR3 has 13 residues. Germline values: CDR1 LNHNV, CDR2 YYDKDF (reference sequence). CDR3 in DNA: TGTGCCACCAGTACCAGGGACCAGGAAAAACTGTTTTTT. Translating gives CATSTRDQEKLFF.

This sequence joins TRBV2 and TRBJ2-2; TRBD1 agrees at 9 bases. Germline V gives CDR1 SNHLY, CDR2 FYNNEI. J lost 0 bases, V lost 5 bases, and 4 bases had no gene match. CDR3 size: 16 residues. CDR3 residues: CASSSRTGANTGELFF. The CDR3 DNA sequence: TGTGCCAGCAGTAGTAGGACAGGGGCGAACACCGGGGAGCTGTTTTTT.

The V call is TRBV18, the J call TRBJ1-1; TRBD1 matches 10 bases. The germline CDR1 and CDR2 sequences are KGHSH and LQKENI. V dropped 1 base and J dropped 4; count of bases not matched to a gene: 6. The CDR3 extends over 16 amino acids. CDR3 protein: CASSPQGTGVPTEAFF. Written as DNA, the CDR3 is TGTGCCAGCTCACCACAGGGGACAGGGGTCCCCACTGAAGCTTTCTTT.

The rearrangement joins TRBV4-1 to TRBJ1-2, with 9 bases lining up with TRBD1. CDR1 MGHRA and CDR2 YSYEKL come from the germline V gene. The CDR3 is 14 residues long. J was trimmed by 4 bases and V by 0 bases; bases with no gene match: 0. The CDR3 nucleotides read TGCGCCAGCAGCCAAGAGACAGGGGGCTATGGCTACACCTTC. Protein: CASSQETGGYGYTF.

There are a few counts of this clone. The chain's CDR3 is CASSPLTGLIAGELFF. The CDR3 DNA sequence: TGTGCCAGCAGCCCCCTGACAGGGCTAATCGCCGGGGAGCTGTTTTTT. The genes are TRBV9 and TRBJ2-2; TRBD1 matches 7 bases. Germline CDR1 and CDR2: SGDLS and YYNGEE. CDR3 length: 16 amino acids. J was trimmed by 6 bases and V by 4 bases; bases with no gene match: 12.

The V gene is TRBV14, the J gene TRBJ1-5; D remains unclear. This CDR3 comprises 13 residues. Per the germline V gene, CDR1 is SGHDN and CDR2 is FVKESK. V lost 2 bases and J lost 6, with 8 bases in between. In DNA form, the CDR3 reads TGTGCCAGCAGCCAATCCGGGCCTCAGCCCCAGCATTTT. Translated: CASSQSGPQPQHF. The variable domain in full, with the rest retrieved from reference TRBV14 and TRBJ1-5, is EAGVTQFPSHSVIEKGQTVTLRCDPISGHDNLYWYRRVMGKEIKFLLHFVKESKQDESGMPNNRFLAERTGGTYSTLKVQPAELEDSGVYFCASSQSGPQPQHFGDGTRLSIL.

The chain recombines TRBV6-5 with TRBJ1-1; the D is unclear. The V gene lost 8 bases and the J gene lost 5 bases, with 9 bases spanning the gap. The CDR3 loop spans 11 amino acids. The germline CDR1 and CDR2 sequences are MNHEY and SVGAGI. The CDR3 nucleotides read TGTGCCAGCGTGTTCGGGACTGAAGCTTTCTTT. Its translation: CASVFGTEAFF.

V and J are TRBV24-1 and TRBJ2-7; 9 bases match TRBD1. Germline CDR1 KGHDR, CDR2 SFDVKD. This CDR3 comprises 13 residues. The V segment lost 6 bases and the J segment 4 bases; nucleotides outside the gene matches: 3. CDR3: CATSLDRGYEQYF. The CDR3 coding sequence is TGTGCCACCAGTCTTGACAGGGGGTACGAGCAGTACTTC.

CDR3 sequence (DNA): TGTGCCAGTACAAGCGGGGCCAGAGGGGATACGCAGTATTTT. Its protein product is CASTSGARGDTQYF. The genes are TRBV19 and TRBJ2-3, with 7 positions matching TRBD2. This CDR3 region has 14 residues. Trimming took 7 bases from V and 6 from J; bases not matched to a gene: 10. In germline, CDR1 is LNHDA, CDR2 SQIVND (reference sequence). Supplemented by reference TRBV19 and TRBJ2-3, the full variable domain reads DGGITQSPKYLFRKEGQNVTLSCEQNLNHDAMYWYRQDPGQGLRLIYYSQIVNDFQKGDIAEGYSVSREKKESFPLTVTSAQKNPTAFYLCASTSGARGDTQYFGPGTRLTVL.

V usage is TRBV5-1 and J usage is TRBJ1-6, with D maybe TRBD1 (5 bases). Trimming removed 3 bases from V and 3 bases from J, with 10 bases in between. CDR1 and CDR2 (germline): SGHRS, YFSETQ. The CDR3 is 15 amino acids. CDR3 DNA sequence: TGCGCCAGCAGCTATACGGGGGGCTATAATTCACCCCTCCACTTT. This encodes CASSYTGGYNSPLHF.

The chain carries TRBV30 and TRBJ1-3; D remains ambiguous. The V end was cut by 4 bases, the J end by 0 bases, with 10 bases between. Per the germline V gene, CDR1 is GTSNPN and CDR2 is SVGIG (reference sequence). CDR3 length equals 14 residues. The CDR3 sequence is CAWTPFFSGNTIYF. DNA of the CDR3: TGTGCCTGGACCCCCTTCTTCTCTGGAAACACCATATATTTT.

The chain combines TRBV5-1 with TRBJ1-4; 8 nucleotides line up with TRBD1. With 4 bases clipped from V and 0 bases from J, the junction kept 8 bases outside the gene matches. The CDR3 is 17 residues long. Germline V gene lookup returns CDR1 SGHRS and CDR2 YFSETQ. CDR3 sequence (DNA): TGCGCCAGCAGCAAACGGACAGGGCCTGCAACTAATGAAAAACTGTTTTTT. It specifies CASSKRTGPATNEKLFF. The full variable domain, with the rest looked up from reference TRBV5-1 and TRBJ1-4, is KAGVTQTPRYLIKTRGQQVTLSCSPISGHRSVSWYQQTPGQGLQFLFEYFSETQRNKGNFPGRFSGRQFSNSRSEMNVSTLELGDSALYLCASSKRTGPATNEKLFFGSGTQLSVL.

This sequence joins TRBV6-5 and TRBJ1-1; D gene unclear. CDR1 is MNHEY, CDR2 SVGAGI, per germline. Trimming pared 0 bases from V and 4 bases from J, leaving 6 bases between. The CDR3 consists of 13 residues. As DNA, the CDR3 is TGTGCCAGCAGTTACTCCGGCAGCACTGAAGCTTTCTTT. It encodes CASSYSGSTEAFF.

V gene TRBV29-1 combines with J gene TRBJ1-1; the match to TRBD1 covers 8 bases. Trimming cost V 0 bases and J 6 bases; bases outside gene matches: 9. The CDR3 runs to 15 residues. Germline V gene lookup returns CDR1 SQVTM and CDR2 ANQGSEA. CDR3 protein: CSVEEGGQGLPEAFF. The CDR3 coding sequence is TGCAGCGTTGAAGAGGGAGGACAGGGCCTACCTGAAGCTTTCTTT.

The chain has TRBV13 and TRBJ1-1, with 8 bases aligning to TRBD1. This CDR3 contains 15 residues. The V segment lost 5 bases and the J segment 1 base; nucleotides outside the gene matches: 6. Germline V gene sequence: CDR1 PRHDT, CDR2 FYEKMQ (reference sequence). The CDR3 reads CASSPRTGSNTEAFF. In DNA, the CDR3 is TGTGCCAGCAGCCCGCGGACAGGGTCGAACACTGAAGCTTTCTTT.

The chain combines TRBV4-3 with TRBJ1-4; D ambiguous. Per the germline V gene, CDR1 is LGHNA and CDR2 is YSLEER. This CDR3 is built from 14 residues. V was pared by 0 bases and J by 4 bases, with 6 bases between. For the CDR3, the DNA is TGCGCCAGCAGCCAAGATGTGGTTAATGAAAAACTGTTTTTT. Protein sequence: CASSQDVVNEKLFF.

V usage is TRBV7-9 and J usage is TRBJ2-1; no firm D call. Germline CDR1 and CDR2: SEHNR and FQNEAQ (reference sequence). Trimming stripped 1 base from V and 6 bases from J, with 10 bases between. There are 14 residues in the CDR3. The CDR3 region has the DNA TGTGCCAGCAGCTTAGGGACGGATCCCAATGAGCAGTTCTTC. Its protein product is CASSLGTDPNEQFF.

CDR3 sequence (DNA): TGTGCCAGCAGTTTATACCCCGGAGGGAATGAGCAGTTCTTC. It translates to CASSLYPGGNEQFF. The chain is built from TRBV27 and TRBJ2-1; D perhaps matches TRBD2 (6 bases). Germline CDR1 reads MNHEY; CDR2 reads SMNVEV (reference sequence). This CDR3 has 14 residues. Deletions cut 1 base from V and 7 bases from J, with 11 bases between.

The rearrangement uses TRBV29-1 and TRBJ1-1; D gene unclear. V shed 5 bases and J shed 1 base, with 5 bases lying between them. The CDR3 has 11 residues. Germline assignment: CDR1 SQVTM and CDR2 ANQGSEA. In nucleotides, the CDR3 is TGCAGCGTTCCCGCGAACACTGAAGCTTTCTTT. Amino acid sequence: CSVPANTEAFF.

V gene TRBV6-1 combines with J gene TRBJ1-1, with D unresolved. Germline-derived CDR1 and CDR2 are MNHNS and SASEGT. The CDR3 runs 14 residues. V shed 3 bases and J shed 5 bases, with 13 bases lying between them. In DNA, the CDR3 is TGTGCCAGCAGTGACAGCAGGCTTCGGACTGAAGCTTTCTTT. This encodes CASSDSRLRTEAFF.

The gene calls are TRBV6-5 and TRBJ1-1; 9 bases line up with TRBD1. CDR1 and CDR2 from the germline V gene are MNHEY and SVGAGI. The CDR3 has 15 residues. With V trimmed by 5 bases and J by 11 bases, 15 bases remained unmatched. DNA of the CDR3: TGTGCCAGCAGTCTGAGACTTGGTAACAGGGGGCATGCTTTCTTT. Translated: CASSLRLGNRGHAFF.

This chain uses TRBV27 with TRBJ1-5; the D gene is possibly TRBD1 (6 bases). The CDR3 contains 16 residues. From germline, CDR1 is MNHEY and CDR2 SMNVEV (reference sequence). The V gene lost 3 bases and the J gene lost 4 bases, with 16 bases spanning the gap. The CDR3 sequence: CASSFGFGTLNQPQHF. CDR3 in DNA: TGTGCCAGCAGTTTCGGGTTCGGGACACTTAATCAGCCCCAGCATTTT.

The CDR3 sequence is CASSVGYSPLHF. CDR3 DNA: TGTGCCAGCAGCGTAGGTTATTCACCCCTCCACTTT. This chain connects TRBV9 to TRBJ1-6; D remains ambiguous. The CDR3 extends over 12 amino acids. V was shortened by 0 bases and J by 8 bases, with 3 bases between the two germline ends. CDR1 is SGDLS and CDR2 is YYNGEE in the germline V gene.

This clone has a handful of counts. V is TRBV27 and J is TRBJ1-5; D is ambiguous. The CDR3 loop spans 14 amino acids. Per the germline V gene, CDR1 is MNHEY and CDR2 is SMNVEV (reference sequence). Trimming shortened V by 5 bases and J by 0 bases, and 8 bases separated the two germline ends. The CDR3 is CASSLSDSNQPQHF. CDR3 bases: TGTGCCAGCAGTCTCTCCGATAGCAATCAGCCCCAGCATTTT.